The 2 T cell receptor beta chains in this list originate from one sample, sequenced in a study of monozygotic twins with inflammatory bowel disease. TCRdb derives one entry per CDR3 protein from the 5' RACE reads, leaving out DNA. The listing contains around 380,000 distinct CDR3 sequences. Material: blood. The receptors originated from a human donor with ulcerative colitis or Crohn's disease, or a healthy co-twin of an affected twin (not recorded which).

The rearrangement links TRBV11-2 to TRBJ2-1; TCRdb reports TRBD1, a call that lacks DNA to check it against. This CDR3 contains 15 residues. Germline assignment: CDR1 SGHAT and CDR2 FQNNGV. CDR3 protein: CASSPEDRFLNEQFF. The entire variable domain, with the rest obtained from reference TRBV11-2 and TRBJ2-1, is as follows: EAGVAQSPRYKIIEKRQSVAFWCNPISGHATLYWYQQILGQGPKLLIQFQNNGVVDDSQLPKDRFSAERLKGVDSTLKIQPAKLEDSAVYLCASSPEDRFLNEQFFGPGTRLTVL.

The V and J genes are TRBV29-1 and TRBJ2-5; TCRdb gives TRBD2 as the D gene, but with no DNA this cannot be confirmed. Germline lookup yields CDR1 SQVTM and CDR2 ANQGSEA. The CDR3 runs to 14 residues. The CDR3 sequence: CSVAGTSGVETQYF.